A selection of T cell receptor beta chains follows, all from one sample in a study of T-cell memory formation after mild COVID-19. Using its own MiXCR run on the 5' RACE reads, TCRdb lists one record per CDR3 protein. Of hundreds of thousands of distinct CDR3 sequences in the sample, around 16% were seen once. Source material: PBMCs or a T cell subset sorted from them (not recorded which). The receptors derive from an adult woman who had mild COVID-19 (a few samples of this study predate the infection). Cell type and time point are not known. CDR3s include the opening cysteine and the closing phenylalanine or tryptophan. The D gene is left open where the match is weak. The size of a clone is reported for some rows only, either as once, few or many, or as a class for expanded clones.

j_gene | abundance | v_gene | d_gene | len | CDR3aa | CDR3nt
TRBJ1-1 | - | TRBV7-9 | TRBD1 | 15 | CASSLERAGGTEAFF | TGTGCCAGCAGCCTAGAAAGGGCAGGGGGCACTGAAGCTTTCTTT
TRBJ2-1 | few | TRBV29-1 | TRBD1 | 12 | CSMTGNYNEQFF | TGCAGCATGACAGGGAACTACAATGAGCAGTTCTTC
TRBJ2-7 | - | TRBV10-3 | TRBD1 | 14 | CAISDDRVGYEQYF | TGTGCCATCAGTGACGACAGGGTAGGCTACGAGCAGTACTTC
TRBJ2-1 | few | TRBV19 | - | 13 | CASSNPTYNEQFF | TGTGCCAGTAGTAATCCGACCTACAATGAGCAGTTCTTC
TRBJ1-2 | - | TRBV12-3/TRBV12-4 | - | 15 | CASSLRLPAGDGYTF | TGTGCCAGCAGTTTAAGGTTGCCGGCCGGGGATGGCTACACCTTC
TRBJ2-5 | many | TRBV5-1 | TRBD1 | 16 | CASSLGDSLGQETQYF | TGCGCCAGCAGCTTGGGGGACAGCTTAGGACAAGAGACCCAGTACTTC
TRBJ1-5 | many | TRBV12-3/TRBV12-4 | TRBD1 | 15 | CASSFGQGNNQPQHF | TGTGCCAGCAGTTTTGGACAGGGAAATAATCAGCCCCAGCATTTT
TRBJ1-6 | - | TRBV10-3 | - | 16 | CAISESRGRTNSPLHF | TGTGCCATCAGTGAGTCCAGGGGACGGACGAATTCACCCCTCCACTTT
TRBJ2-3 | few | TRBV7-9 | TRBD2 | 19 | CASSLGTGLAGPLTDTQYF | TGTGCCAGCAGCTTGGGTACTGGACTAGCGGGACCCCTTACAGATACGCAGTATTTT
TRBJ2-7 | - | TRBV7-9 | TRBD1 | 17 | CASSPTGVGQGYYEQYF | TGTGCCAGCAGCCCGACCGGAGTGGGACAGGGTTACTACGAGCAGTACTTC
TRBJ2-1 | - | TRBV5-1 | TRBD1 | 17 | CASSLNFRTGVYNEQFF | TGCGCCAGCAGCTTGAATTTTAGGACAGGGGTATACAATGAGCAGTTCTTC
TRBJ2-5 | once | TRBV18 | - | 13 | CASSSGAAETQYF | TGTGCCAGCTCATCGGGGGCGGCAGAGACCCAGTACTTC
TRBJ2-2 | - | TRBV18 | - | 17 | CASSPPRGERNTGELFF | TGTGCCAGCTCACCACCGAGGGGAGAGAGGAACACCGGGGAGCTGTTTTTT
TRBJ2-7 | - | TRBV27 | - | 13 | CASSWGLVYEQYF | TGTGCCAGCAGTTGGGGGTTGGTCTACGAGCAGTACTTC
TRBJ1-2 | few | TRBV20-1 | - | 12 | CSATNKDYGYTF | TGCAGTGCCACAAATAAGGACTATGGCTACACCTTC
TRBJ2-1 | - | TRBV29-1 | TRBD2 | 13 | CSVERRGNNEQFF | TGCAGCGTTGAACGGCGGGGGAACAATGAGCAGTTCTTC
TRBJ2-2 | many | TRBV3-1 | - | 17 | CASSHGLGQLDTGELFF | TGTGCCAGCAGCCACGGTTTGGGTCAGCTTGACACCGGGGAGCTGTTTTTT
TRBJ2-5 | - | TRBV6-6 | TRBD2 | 15 | CASSKPGLAEETQYF | TGTGCCAGCAGTAAACCGGGACTAGCGGAGGAGACCCAGTACTTC
TRBJ1-1 | - | TRBV11-1 | - | 15 | CASSLGRAMNTEAFF | TGTGCCAGCAGCTTGGGACGGGCGATGAACACTGAAGCTTTCTTT
TRBJ2-5 | - | TRBV29-1 | - | 11 | CSAGDRETQYF | TGCAGCGCAGGGGATCGGGAGACCCAGTACTTC
TRBJ2-5 | - | TRBV18 | TRBD1 | 13 | CASSQGQVETQYF | TGTGCCAGCTCACAGGGACAGGTGGAGACCCAGTACTTC
TRBJ2-7 | many | TRBV25-1 | TRBD1 | 14 | CASSVPGQGYEQYF | TGTGCCAGCAGTGTTCCGGGACAGGGCTACGAGCAGTACTTC
TRBJ2-1 | - | TRBV4-2 | - | 15 | CASSLPDLAYNEQFF | TGTGCCAGCAGCCTCCCGGACCTCGCCTACAATGAGCAGTTCTTC
TRBJ1-2 | - | TRBV20-1 | TRBD1 | 15 | CSAGGTGGLFYGYTF | TGCAGTGCTGGCGGGACAGGGGGCCTCTTCTATGGCTACACCTTC